These 12 T cell receptor beta chains came from one sample sequenced in a study of beta chain features in type 1 diabetes. Whole-study findings and limits: Researchers report that Type 1 diabetes patients had moderately but significantly shorter TCRB CDR3s across all four CD4+ subsets.

The sequenced template was cDNA made from the entire isolated RNA. Method: immunoSEQ multiplex PCR; TCRdb's copy keeps in-frame clones and lacks some. The data hold under 350,000 clones, with around 25% observed a single time. These receptors have no known antigen. The sequencing sample was made of naive CD4+ T cells from blood. The receptors here all came from a woman aged 25 to 39 with type 1 diabetes.

The chain couples TRBV19 to TRBJ2-7; 9 nucleotides match TRBD1. Germline trimming cut 5 bases from V and 3 bases from J; bases unmatched to any gene: 11. CDR1 and CDR2 from the germline V gene are LNHDA and SQIVND (reference sequence). The length of the CDR3 is 16 residues. The CDR3 region is CASSWSQDRGVYEQYF. The CDR3 nucleotides are TGTGCCAGTAGTTGGAGCCAGGACAGGGGTGTCTACGAGCAGTACTTC.

This clone appeared a few times. The CDR3 loop is CASSPRWREETQYF. The CDR3 DNA sequence: TGTGCCAGCTCACCACGATGGCGGGAAGAGACCCAGTACTTC. V usage is TRBV18 and J usage is TRBJ2-5; a weak D match, TRBD2 (5 bases). The length of the CDR3 is 14 residues. V was cut by 1 base and J by 3 bases, with 9 bases left in between. Germline CDR1 is KGHSH and CDR2 is LQKENI.

This rearrangement joins TRBV4-3 to TRBJ2-6; TRBD1 matches at 7 bases. Per the germline V gene, CDR1 is LGHNA and CDR2 is YSLEER. The CDR3 runs 16 residues. V gave up 4 bases and J gave up 0 bases; unmatched junction bases: 3. The CDR3 sequence is CASSPPGGSGANVLTF. In DNA form, the CDR3 reads TGCGCCAGCAGCCCCCCAGGGGGCTCTGGGGCCAACGTCCTGACTTTC.

The V and J genes are TRBV7-6 and TRBJ1-2; D is possibly TRBD1 (6 bases). The CDR3 loop spans 16 amino acids. Per the germline V gene, CDR1 is SGHVS and CDR2 is FNYEAQ. V lost 0 bases and J lost 0, with 11 bases in between. CDR3 coding DNA: TGTGCCAGCAGCTTAGCGGCAGGGGATGCTAACTATGGCTACACCTTC. This codes for CASSLAAGDANYGYTF.

The table lists this clone with a few counts. This chain connects TRBV5-6 to TRBJ2-7; no definite D call. There are 13 residues in the CDR3. Germline V gives CDR1 SGHDT, CDR2 YYEEEE. Between the trimmed V and J ends, which lost 0 bases and 0 bases, there was a span of 4 bases. The CDR3 is CASSLDNSYEQYF. The CDR3 DNA reads as TGTGCCAGCAGCTTGGACAACTCCTACGAGCAGTACTTC.

The CDR3: CASSLGARFNEQFF. DNA for the CDR3: TGCGCCAGCAGCTTGGGGGCCCGCTTTAACGAGCAGTTCTTC. The chain is built from TRBV5-1 and TRBJ2-1; D is uncertain. CDR1 and CDR2 (germline): SGHRS, YFSETQ. V gave up 0 bases and J gave up 10 bases, with 14 bases separating them. The CDR3 spans 14 residues.

This clone was observed a single time. The chain's CDR3 is CASRDLAGVSNEQFF. The DNA for the CDR3 is TGTGCCAGCAGGGACTTAGCGGGAGTGTCCAATGAGCAGTTCTTC. The chain employs TRBV2 and TRBJ2-1; 9 bases match TRBD2. Germline trimming cut 6 bases from V and 6 bases from J; bases unmatched to any gene: 9. The CDR3 totals 15 residues. Germline CDR1 is SNHLY and CDR2 is FYNNEI.

This clone was detected a few times. The rearrangement uses TRBV29-1 and TRBJ2-1; 8 nucleotides line up with TRBD2. V was pared by 5 bases and J by 6 bases, with 12 bases of the junction left unmatched. The CDR3 is 15 residues long. Germline lookup yields CDR1 SQVTM and CDR2 ANQGSEA. In DNA, the CDR3 is TGCAGCGTTAGGGCGGCTAGCGGGTCGTCCAATGAGCAGTTCTTC. It is translated as CSVRAASGSSNEQFF.

The chain joins TRBV11-2 to TRBJ2-7, with TRBD2 identical over 16 bases. V dropped 5 bases and J dropped 4; count of bases not matched to a gene: 14. CDR3 length: 19 amino acids. Germline V gene data show CDR1 as SGHAT and CDR2 as FQNNGV. The CDR3 region is CASSARGLAGGPRSYEQYF. The CDR3 nucleotides read TGTGCCAGCAGCGCCCGGGGACTAGCGGGAGGGCCTCGGTCGTACGAGCAGTACTTC.

The chain uses TRBV5-1 and TRBJ2-7, with 7 bases that match TRBD2. Germline V gives CDR1 SGHRS, CDR2 YFSETQ. V dropped 6 bases and J dropped 2; count of bases not matched to a gene: 8. This CDR3 has 14 residues. The CDR3 DNA follows: TGCGCCAGCACCAGGGAGGGAGGGCCCTACGAGCAGTACTTC. This codes for CASTREGGPYEQYF.

The V call is TRBV30, the J call TRBJ1-2, with D tentatively TRBD1 (6 bases). Trimming stripped 0 bases from V and 2 bases from J, with 7 bases between. Germline V gene data show CDR1 as GTSNPN and CDR2 as SVGIG (reference sequence). The CDR3 covers 13 residues. The CDR3 DNA reads TGTGCCTGGAGTGTGGACAGCAACTATGGCTACACCTTC. It encodes CAWSVDSNYGYTF.

CDR3 protein: CASSFSHGSRGYTF. CDR3 sequence (DNA): TGTGCCAGCAGTTTCTCCCACGGGAGTCGAGGCTACACCTTC. V gene TRBV28 combines with J gene TRBJ1-2; D remains ambiguous. The V gene's germline CDR1 is MDHEN and CDR2 SYDVKM. V was shortened by 3 bases and J by 8 bases, with 16 bases between the two germline ends. The CDR3 is 14 residues long.